The rows below give T cell receptor beta chains drawn from one sample of a study of identical twins. One entry per CDR3 protein, called by TCRdb with MiXCR from the 5' RACE reads. The sample consists of fewer than 650,000 distinct CDR3 sequences, more than 9% of them appearing once. These records were also assigned to another study, of yellow fever vaccine responses in identical twins.

Sequenced material: PBMCs. These receptors all stem from a woman in her late teens or twenties in good health. CDR3s include the opening cysteine and the closing phenylalanine or tryptophan. The order of the fields is J gene, D gene, V gene, clone size, CDR3 DNA, CDR3 protein. A D gene is named only where the DNA matches it firmly. Rows give clone size only sometimes, using once, few, many, or a class for an expanded clone.

>TRBJ2-2|-|TRBV3-1|-
TGTGCCAGCAGCCCTCATGACCCACCCGGGGAGCTGTTTTTT
CASSPHDPPGELFF
>TRBJ2-2|-|TRBV5-1|-
TGCGCCAGCAGCTTGGACGCGGTGGGGGAGCTGTTTTTT
CASSLDAVGELFF
>TRBJ2-7|-|TRBV12-3/TRBV12-4|few
TGTGCCAGCAGTTTATCTCTCAGGGGGGGAGAGCAGTACTTC
CASSLSLRGGEQYF
>TRBJ2-1|-|TRBV11-2|many
TGTGCCAGCAGCTTTAAGCGAAGCTCCTACAATGAGCAGTTCTTC
CASSFKRSSYNEQFF
>TRBJ2-1|-|TRBV12-3/TRBV12-4|many
TGTGCCAGCAGTTTTCATGAGCAGTTCTTC
CASSFHEQFF
>TRBJ2-3|TRBD1|TRBV2|-
TGTGCCAGCGGGGGACAGGGGAGGAGCACAGATACGCAGTATTTT
CASGGQGRSTDTQYF
>TRBJ2-2|TRBD2|TRBV6-5|-
TGTGCCAGCAGTTATACCGGGACTAGAGGAGAGCTGTTTTTT
CASSYTGTRGELFF
>TRBJ2-7|-|TRBV7-2|many
TGTGCCAGCAGCTTTTGGGGGGGGGCCTCCGAGCAGTACTTC
CASSFWGGASEQYF
>TRBJ2-5|-|TRBV24-1|-
TGTGCCACCAGGGGGGCAGCACAAGAGACCCAGTACTTC
CATRGAAQETQYF
>TRBJ2-7|TRBD2|TRBV5-1|many
TGCGCCAGCAGCCTAAAAGGCGGGGGGCCCTCCTACGAGCAGTACTTC
CASSLKGGGPSYEQYF
>TRBJ2-7|-|TRBV5-1|many
TGCGCCAGCAGCTTCCGGACCACGGTGAACGAGCAGTACTTC
CASSFRTTVNEQYF
>TRBJ2-7|-|TRBV7-9|-
TGTGCCAGCAGCCCCGACGCAGGGTCACGCGAGCAGTACTTC
CASSPDAGSREQYF
>TRBJ2-5|-|TRBV29-1|-
TGCAGCGTTGATCGTTTCAGGAAAGAGACCCAGTACTTC
CSVDRFRKETQYF
>TRBJ2-7|-|TRBV29-1|-
TGCAGCGCTCTACTGGACGGGTCTGGGGATCAGTACTTC
CSALLDGSGDQYF
>TRBJ1-2|TRBD1|TRBV20-1|many
TGCAGTGCCGAGGGACAGAGACCAGCCTCGTATGGCTACACCTTC
CSAEGQRPASYGYTF
>TRBJ2-1|TRBD2|TRBV5-1|few
TGCGCCAGCTCATCGTATGGCGGGAGCTCCTACAATGAGCAGTTCTTC
CASSSYGGSSYNEQFF
>TRBJ2-1|TRBD2|TRBV6-4|-
TGTGCCAGCAGTGACCAAGAGCGGGGTGAGCAGTTCTTC
CASSDQERGEQFF
>TRBJ2-7|TRBD1|TRBV2|-
TGTGCCAGCCGACGTTTGGCGCAGGGGGCTTATTCCGAGCAGTACTTC
CASRRLAQGAYSEQYF
>TRBJ2-1|-|TRBV27|many
TGTGCCAGCAGTTTATGGCCTCTTGATGAGCAGTTCTTC
CASSLWPLDEQFF
>TRBJ2-7|-|TRBV28|-
TGTGCCACCCAACTTGGAGGGCCCATCAACGAGCAGTACTTC
CATQLGGPINEQYF
>TRBJ2-4|TRBD2|TRBV20-1|many
TGCAGTGCTAGAGGTGGACTAGCGGGGGGGATAGCCAAAAACATTCAGTACTTC
CSARGGLAGGIAKNIQYF
>TRBJ2-7|TRBD1|TRBV4-3|few
TGCGCCAGCAGCCAGGATGGGACAGGGAGTAAGGATCCCTACGAGCAGTACTTC
CASSQDGTGSKDPYEQYF
>TRBJ1-3|-|TRBV28|-
TGTGCCAGCAGTCCTGACAGTACTGGAAACACCATATATTTT
CASSPDSTGNTIYF
>TRBJ1-1|-|TRBV20-1|many
TGCAGTGCCGCCGGGGGGAGAGCCACTGAAGCTTTCTTT
CSAAGGRATEAFF
>TRBJ2-7|TRBD2|TRBV10-3|-
TGTGCCATCAGTGAGTCGACTAGCGGTCCCTACGAGCAGTACTTC
CAISESTSGPYEQYF
>TRBJ2-7|-|TRBV18|once
TGTGCCAGCTCACCATCCGCCGACCCGGGACCTACGTACGAGCAGTACTTC
CASSPSADPGPTYEQYF
>TRBJ2-3|TRBD2|TRBV4-2|-
TGTGCCAGCAGCCCGACTAGCGGGGGGGCCACAGATACGCAGTATTTT
CASSPTSGGATDTQYF
>TRBJ2-7|TRBD1|TRBV6-2/TRBV6-3|-
TGTGCCAGCAGTACGGACAGGGGGCGACCATACGAGCAGTACTTC
CASSTDRGRPYEQYF
>TRBJ2-7|-|TRBV7-6|few
TGTGCCAGCGCAAGTGGTCCAGGCCCCTACGAGCAGTACTTC
CASASGPGPYEQYF
>TRBJ2-5|-|TRBV6-5|-
TGTGCCAGCAGTTACCGTCCCTCATGGGTTGAGACCCAGTACTTC
CASSYRPSWVETQYF
>TRBJ1-1|-|TRBV4-3|many
TGCGCCAGCAGCCATAGCCCTGGGAACACTGAAGCTTTCTTT
CASSHSPGNTEAFF
>TRBJ2-2|-|TRBV20-1|many
TGCAGTGCTAGACTCCCAGGGACCGGGGAGCTGTTTTTT
CSARLPGTGELFF
>TRBJ1-2|TRBD1|TRBV4-1|few
TGCGCCAGCAGCCGAAGTCGGGACAGCCTATATGGCTACACCTTC
CASSRSRDSLYGYTF
>TRBJ2-1|-|TRBV4-2|many
TGTGCCAGCAGCCGGCCGATCCGCCAGGGGATTCTCAATGAGCAGTTCTTC
CASSRPIRQGILNEQFF
>TRBJ2-1|TRBD2|TRBV11-2|many
TGTGCCAGCAGGCTGACTCCGGGACTAGCGGGGGGGCCGGGTGTCAATGAGCAGTTCTTC
CASRLTPGLAGGPGVNEQFF
>TRBJ2-3|TRBD2|TRBV20-1|-
TGCAGTGCTAGAACGCAGCGGGTGGAACTAGCGGAGAACACAGATACGCAGTATTTT
CSARTQRVELAENTDTQYF
>TRBJ2-3|-|TRBV27|many
TGTGCCAGCAGTTCCGCCGGGACACCGCACTCTTACACAGATACGCAGTATTTT
CASSSAGTPHSYTDTQYF
>TRBJ1-6|-|TRBV5-1|many
TGCGCCAGCAGCTTGCTGATGGACTCACCCCTCCACTTT
CASSLLMDSPLHF
>TRBJ2-2|TRBD1|TRBV7-9|few
TGTGCCAGCAGCTTAGTTCCGGGACAGGGAACCGGGGAGCTGTTTTTT
CASSLVPGQGTGELFF
>TRBJ1-2|-|TRBV12-3/TRBV12-4|many
TGTGCCAGCAGCCTGGGACAAGGAGGCTACACCTTC
CASSLGQGGYTF
>TRBJ2-7|-|TRBV20-1|-
TGCAGTGCTAGAGAGGCTAGCCCGTACTACGAGCAGTACTTC
CSAREASPYYEQYF
>TRBJ2-1|-|TRBV4-3|many
TGCGCCAGCAGCCAGGACAGCGGGAATGAGCAGTTCTTC
CASSQDSGNEQFF
>TRBJ2-5|-|TRBV5-1|many
TGCGCCAGCAGCTTGTTAGTACAGGGTCGAAACCAAGAGACCCAGTACTTC
CASSLLVQGRNQETQYF
>TRBJ2-5|TRBD2|TRBV20-1|many
TGCAGTGCTAGAGGGGTAGGACTAGCGGGGCCTACCCCCCGGGAGACCCAGTACTTC
CSARGVGLAGPTPRETQYF
>TRBJ2-3|-|TRBV27|many
TGTGCCAGCAGTTTAAAGCGCACAGATACGCAGTATTTT
CASSLKRTDTQYF
>TRBJ1-1|-|TRBV7-2|many
TGTGCCAGCAGCTTGAGGGACCTTGGGGAAGCTTTCTTT
CASSLRDLGEAFF
>TRBJ2-7|-|TRBV9|few
TGTGCCAGCCGGAATTCCCAGAGCTCCTACGAGCAGTACTTC
CASRNSQSSYEQYF
>TRBJ2-3|-|TRBV19|few
TGTGCCAGTAGTGACGTGGGGGCAGATACGCAGTATTTT
CASSDVGADTQYF
>TRBJ2-3|-|TRBV30|-
TGTGCCTTTCAATTTAACACCTTCAGGGCAGATACGCAGTATTTT
CAFQFNTFRADTQYF
>TRBJ2-7|TRBD2|TRBV20-1|many
TGCAGTGCTAGACCCCTCCCCGGCGGGGGGGCCGAGCAGTACTTC
CSARPLPGGGAEQYF
>TRBJ2-2|-|TRBV20-1|-
TGCAGTGTTCCACACACGAACACCGGGGAGCTGTTTTTT
CSVPHTNTGELFF
>TRBJ2-3|TRBD1|TRBV20-1|-
TGCAGTGCTACTTATACAGGGGATCGCACAGATACGCAGTATTTT
CSATYTGDRTDTQYF
>TRBJ2-1|TRBD1|TRBV9|many
TGTGCCAGCAGCGAGTGGACAGGTAGGGATGAGCAGTTCTTC
CASSEWTGRDEQFF